This T cell receptor beta chain was profiled in a study of T cells in Graves' hyperthyroidism and ophthalmopathy. On the study more broadly: Peripheral blood was collected at initial diagnosis, before any treatment. Notes on the study in general: Most thyroid clonotypes expanded above 0.001 were also detected in blood.

Amplification targeted TCR beta CDR3 regions from RNA transcripts. In the first-round RT-PCR of the TCR CDR3, the HTBI primer set was used. MiXCR was run by TCRdb on the multiplex PCR reads, yielding one entry per CDR3 protein. The repertoire has about 380,000 distinct CDR3 sequences, over 11% of them found once; the top ten carry 8% to 13%. Uncontrolled infection, other autoimmune disease, pregnancy or lactation barred patients from enrollment. The PBMCs were taken from approximately 9.7 ml of fresh peripheral blood. Germline V gene sequence: CDR1 MGHRA, CDR2 YSYEKL. J was trimmed by 1 base and V by 4 bases; bases with no gene match: 5. CDR3 length equals 15 residues. Ten or more counts support this clonotype. Its antigen is undetermined.

The chain uses TRBV4-1 and TRBJ1-1, with 8 bases that match TRBD1. The receptor was derived from a woman aged 55-70 years with Graves' hyperthyroidism. Specimen: blood. The CDR3 DNA reads as TGCGCCAGCAGCCGAGGACAGGGACGGAACACTGAAGCTTTCTTT. It is translated as CASSRGQGRNTEAFF.